This TCR beta chain is from a study of blood T cell repertoires in COVID-19. The CDR3 consists of 15 residues. Germline CDR1 and CDR2: LGHNT and FRNRAP. Trimming shortened V by 0 bases and J by 7 bases, and 12 bases separated the two germline ends. Membership in each cohort depended on participant-reported clinical history. Assay used: immunoSEQ multiplex PCR; TCRdb lists only in-frame clones, some missing. The repertoire consists of approximately 230,000 clones, with under 95% occurring once and the leading ten covering under 2.5%. The sequence derives from a young woman who had recovered from COVID-19. Sample: PBMCs or T cells enriched from blood (not recorded which). V usage is TRBV12-5 and J usage is TRBJ1-4, with a tentative D call TRBD1 (5 bases). CDR3: CASGLVGRRGEKLFF. Here the CDR3 DNA reads TGTGCTAGTGGTTTGGTGGGCAGGAGGGGTGAAAAACTGTTTTTT.